These 23 T cell receptor beta chains came from one sample sequenced in a study of blood T cell repertoires in COVID-19. Some clones are missing from TCRdb's copy, which holds only in-frame ones; the method was immunoSEQ multiplex PCR. The repertoire includes about 73,000 clones, approximately 82% of them detected once, and around 5% sits in the top ten. The source material was peripheral blood. The receptors come from a man aged 50 to 59 with active COVID-19.

This rearrangement joins TRBV19 to TRBJ1-5; the match to TRBD1 covers 8 bases. Per the germline V gene, CDR1 is LNHDA and CDR2 is SQIVND (reference sequence). CDR3 length equals 16 residues. Unmatched junction bases numbered 7, after V lost 6 bases and J lost 0 bases. DNA of the CDR3: TGTGCCAGTAGCCTATACGGGACAGGTAGCAATCAGCCCCAGCATTTT. Translating gives CASSLYGTGSNQPQHF.

This clone was picked up one time. The V gene is TRBV7-2, the J gene TRBJ2-3, with D possibly matching TRBD2 (5 bases). This CDR3 spans 14 amino acids. V gave up 3 bases and J gave up 7 bases, with 14 bases separating them. Germline V gene data show CDR1 as SGHTA and CDR2 as FQGNSA. The CDR3 DNA sequence: TGTGCCAGCAGCTTCCCCACCCTAGCTCATACGCAGTATTTT. Translating it yields CASSFPTLAHTQYF.

J is TRBJ2-7 and V is TRBV6-6; 10 nucleotides line up with TRBD2. This CDR3 comprises 15 residues. Losses at the gene ends were 6 bases for V and 7 bases for J; bases not matched to a gene: 12. Germline CDR1 reads MNHNY; CDR2 reads SVGAGI (reference sequence). DNA for the CDR3: TGTGCCAGCAGCCCCGGGACTAGCGCCCCCCTGGAGCAGTACTTC. This translates into CASSPGTSAPLEQYF.

The J gene is TRBJ2-3, the V gene TRBV5-1, with 14 bases fitting TRBD2. The CDR3 is made up of 17 amino acids. V gave up 0 bases and J gave up 5 bases; unmatched junction bases: 5. Germline CDR1 is SGHRS and CDR2 is YFSETQ. DNA for the CDR3: TGCGCCAGCAGCTTGGGGGCCGGACTAGCGGGAGGAGATACGCAGTATTTT. This sequence encodes CASSLGAGLAGGDTQYF.

The chain recombines TRBV7-2 with TRBJ2-1; 9 bases are shared with TRBD2. Trimming removed 3 bases from V and 5 bases from J; junction bases left unmatched: 8. The CDR3 runs to 16 residues. Germline V CDR1 and CDR2: SGHTA, FQGNSA. The CDR3 bases are TGTGCCAGCAGCTTTTCGTCGACTAGCGGAAACAATGAGCAGTTCTTC. Translation: CASSFSSTSGNNEQFF.

This clone was found once. The chain links TRBV5-1 to TRBJ1-1; the match to TRBD1 covers 7 bases. CDR1 SGHRS and CDR2 YFSETQ come from the germline V gene. J gave up 4 bases and V 1 base, and 4 bases lay outside the gene matches. This CDR3 is 14 amino acids long. CDR3 DNA sequence: TGCGCCAGCAGCTTGCAGGGGGAGAGCACTGAAGCTTTCTTT. Amino acid sequence: CASSLQGESTEAFF.

The rearrangement links TRBV2 to TRBJ2-3; the D gene is possibly TRBD1 (6 bases). CDR3 length: 16 amino acids. CDR1 and CDR2 from the germline V gene are SNHLY and FYNNEI. V lost 0 bases, J lost 0 bases, and 10 bases lay in between. The CDR3 here is CASSEAWGPSTDTQYF. CDR3 nucleotides: TGTGCCAGCAGTGAAGCGTGGGGGCCTAGCACAGATACGCAGTATTTT. The full variable domain, its missing parts supplied by reference TRBV2 and TRBJ2-3, is EPEVTQTPSHQVTQMGQEVILRCVPISNHLYFYWYRQILGQKVEFLVSFYNNEISEKSEIFDDQFSVERPDGSNFTLKIRSTKLEDSAMYFCASSEAWGPSTDTQYFGPGTRLTVL.

J is TRBJ2-3 and V is TRBV9, with 8 bases lining up with TRBD2. Germline-derived CDR1 and CDR2 are SGDLS and YYNGEE. V was pared by 3 bases and J by 3 bases, with 6 bases of the junction left unmatched. The CDR3 runs to 15 residues. This chain's CDR3 is CASSGAGEGTDTQYF. The CDR3 coding sequence is TGTGCCAGCAGCGGAGCGGGAGAGGGTACAGATACGCAGTATTTT.

This clone was counted only a few times. The chain has TRBV4-1 and TRBJ2-7; D is unclear. Germline CDR1 reads MGHRA; CDR2 reads YSYEKL. This CDR3 spans 14 amino acids. Trimming removed 1 base from V and 0 bases from J, with 7 bases in between. The CDR3 loop reads CASSQAESSYEQYF. CDR3 DNA sequence: TGCGCCAGCAGCCAAGCCGAGAGCTCCTACGAGCAGTACTTC.

This clone was recorded a few times. The V and J genes are TRBV19 and TRBJ1-1, with D uncertain. CDR3 length: 11 amino acids. Germline CDR1 LNHDA, CDR2 SQIVND (reference sequence). V was cut by 8 bases and J by 5 bases, with 9 bases left in between. The CDR3 sequence is CASEGGTEAFF. The CDR3, as DNA: TGTGCCAGTGAGGGAGGTACTGAAGCTTTCTTT.

This sequence joins TRBV5-4 and TRBJ2-3; the match to TRBD2 covers 10 bases. Germline CDR1 reads SGHNT; CDR2 reads YYREEE (reference sequence). The V gene end was trimmed by 4 bases and the J gene end by 2 bases; junction bases not matched to a gene: 7. This CDR3 spans 16 amino acids. CDR3 DNA: TGTGCCAGCAGCCCCGGGACTAGCGATTCCACAGATACGCAGTATTTT. As protein: CASSPGTSDSTDTQYF.

V usage is TRBV14 and J usage is TRBJ2-3; tentatively, D is TRBD2 (5 bases). The germline V and J ends were trimmed by 1 base and 7 bases, with 12 bases remaining between them. Germline V CDR1 and CDR2: SGHDN, FVKESK. CDR3 length: 14 residues. CDR3 loop: CASSQAPSLHTQYF. Here the CDR3 DNA reads TGTGCCAGCAGCCAAGCCCCTAGCTTGCATACGCAGTATTTT.

In this sample, this clone turned up once. The chain couples TRBV7-2 to TRBJ2-3, with 7 bases matching TRBD2. Germline V CDR1 and CDR2: SGHTA, FQGNSA. V lost 1 base and J lost 5; bases outside the gene matches: 15. The CDR3 extends over 18 amino acids. CDR3 region: CASSLEGAGVGLLDTQYF. In DNA form, the CDR3 reads TGTGCCAGCAGCTTAGAAGGGGCGGGAGTGGGACTTCTAGATACGCAGTATTTT.

The CDR3 DNA sequence: TGTGCCAGTAGTAGAAGACAGGGGGCCTATGGCTACACCTTC. Encoded protein: CASSRRQGAYGYTF. J is TRBJ1-2 and V is TRBV19; 10 nucleotides match TRBD1. CDR1 is LNHDA and CDR2 is SQIVND in the germline V gene (reference sequence). This CDR3 is built from 14 residues. J was trimmed by 4 bases and V by 4 bases; bases with no gene match: 3.

The J gene is TRBJ2-1, the V gene TRBV10-3; TRBD2 agrees at 9 bases. Germline CDR1 is ENHRY and CDR2 is SYGVKD. The V gene end was trimmed by 2 bases and the J gene end by 6 bases; junction bases not matched to a gene: 5. The CDR3 spans 15 residues. CDR3 protein: CAISEGGGEPNEQFF. CDR3 sequence (DNA): TGTGCCATCAGTGAGGGCGGGGGGGAGCCCAATGAGCAGTTCTTC.

The gene calls are TRBV5-1 and TRBJ1-1, with 11 positions matching TRBD1. The V gene end was trimmed by 3 bases and the J gene end by 1 base; junction bases not matched to a gene: 2. CDR1 SGHRS and CDR2 YFSETQ come from the germline V gene. CDR3 length: 15 residues. The chain's CDR3 is CASSWGTGGNTEAFF. CDR3 DNA sequence: TGCGCCAGCAGCTGGGGGACAGGGGGGAACACTGAAGCTTTCTTT.

This chain connects TRBV7-3 to TRBJ2-1; TRBD2 might be the D (6 bases). Germline-derived CDR1 and CDR2 are SGHTA and FQGTGA. Trimming cost V 1 base and J 2 bases, with 9 bases left between them. This CDR3 contains 15 residues. The CDR3 bases are TGTGCCAGCAGCTTAAAGACTAGGGCCTACAATGAGCAGTTCTTC. Protein sequence: CASSLKTRAYNEQFF.

V gene TRBV18 combines with J gene TRBJ2-6; 9 nucleotides line up with TRBD2. The CDR3 contains 18 residues. Trimming removed 3 bases from V and 0 bases from J; junction bases left unmatched: 6. Germline V gene lookup returns CDR1 KGHSH and CDR2 LQKENI. CDR3 nucleotides: TGTGCCAGCTCACCCTTAGCGGGAGCTTCCTCTGGGGCCAACGTCCTGACTTTC. This translates into CASSPLAGASSGANVLTF.

J is TRBJ1-1 and V is TRBV6-5, with a possible D match to TRBD1 (6 bases). The germline CDR1 and CDR2 sequences are MNHEY and SVGAGI. With 2 bases removed from V and 5 bases from J, the gap between germline ends came to 15 bases. This CDR3 is built from 15 residues. CDR3 in amino acids: CASSYVQVRGTEAFF. In DNA, the CDR3 is TGTGCCAGCAGTTACGTCCAGGTTAGGGGGACTGAAGCTTTCTTT.

For this clone: Within the sample, other DNA sequences also encode this same CDR3. The chain carries TRBV19 and TRBJ2-5; 11 positions agree with TRBD1. V dropped 9 bases and J dropped 5; count of bases not matched to a gene: 5. The CDR3 spans 13 residues. Germline CDR1 is LNHDA and CDR2 is SQIVND (reference sequence). CDR3 sequence (DNA): TGTGCCAGCCGGACAGGGGGCGGCGAGACCCAGTACTTC. Translated, it gives CASRTGGGETQYF.

The chain is built from TRBV14 and TRBJ1-4, with 12 positions matching TRBD1. The CDR3 covers 15 residues. J was trimmed by 11 bases and V by 4 bases; bases with no gene match: 8. Per the germline V gene, CDR1 is SGHDN and CDR2 is FVKESK. CDR3 sequence reads: CASSRGTGGPSKLFF. The CDR3 region has the DNA TGTGCCAGCAGCCGAGGGACAGGGGGCCCATCTAAACTGTTTTTT. Supplemented by reference TRBV14 and TRBJ1-4, the full variable domain reads EAGVTQFPSHSVIEKGQTVTLRCDPISGHDNLYWYRRVMGKEIKFLLHFVKESKQDESGMPNNRFLAERTGGTYSTLKVQPAELEDSGVYFCASSRGTGGPSKLFFGSGTQLSVL.

The V and J genes are TRBV30 and TRBJ2-4; the match to TRBD1 covers 8 bases. Trimming cost V 8 bases and J 6 bases; bases outside gene matches: 9. This CDR3 contains 13 residues. Germline V CDR1 and CDR2: GTSNPN, SVGIG (reference sequence). The CDR3 DNA reads TGTGCCCGGGCTCAGGGGGCCGGAAACATTCAGTACTTC. Its translation: CARAQGAGNIQYF.

V gene TRBV3-1 (or the pseudogene TRBV3-2) combines with J gene TRBJ2-3, with 11 bases matching TRBD2. CDR1 and CDR2 (germline): LGHDT, YNNKEL (reference sequence). With 5 bases clipped from V and 2 bases from J, the junction kept 3 bases outside the gene matches. This CDR3 is 15 amino acids long. CDR3 amino acids: CASSRLAGFTDTQYF. The CDR3 nucleotides read TGTGCCAGCAGCAGACTAGCGGGGTTCACAGATACGCAGTATTTT.